These T cell receptor beta chains were read from a single sample in a study of naive and memory T cell subsets. TCRdb re-analysed the UMI-ligation and nested PCR reads in MiXCR, keeping a single row per CDR3 protein. The sample yields around 130,000 distinct CDR3 sequences, roughly 36% seen once. Sequencing was performed on central memory CD4+ T cells from blood. Source of these receptors: a human donor in good health. CDR3s include the opening cysteine and the closing phenylalanine or tryptophan. Each record gives: V gene, D gene, clone size, CDR3 length, J gene, CDR3 DNA, CDR3 protein. A D gene is named only where the DNA matches it firmly. Clone size is not always given. Where it is, it says once, few, many or a class for expanded clones.

TRBV5-6	-	-	13	TRBJ2-1	TGTGCCAGCAGCTTCGGTCGATACAATGAGCAGTTCTTC	CASSFGRYNEQFF
TRBV11-2	-	-	14	TRBJ2-3	TGTGCCAGCAGCTTAGGGGCCAGCACAGATACGCAGTATTTT	CASSLGASTDTQYF
TRBV18	TRBD1	-	16	TRBJ1-6	TGTGCCAGCTCATTTACCGGGACAGGGGATAATTCACCCCTCCACTTT	CASSFTGTGDNSPLHF
TRBV7-2	-	-	14	TRBJ2-5	TGTGCCAGCAGCTTAGGACACCAAGGAGAGACCCAGTACTTC	CASSLGHQGETQYF
TRBV29-1	TRBD2	few	15	TRBJ2-3	TGCAGCGGAACTGCCGGGACTAGCCCCACAGATACGCAGTATTTT	CSGTAGTSPTDTQYF
TRBV20-1	TRBD1	-	14	TRBJ2-7	TGCAGTGCTAGAGTCCCCAGGGGGCTTGGCGAGCAGTACTTC	CSARVPRGLGEQYF
TRBV5-1	TRBD2	-	16	TRBJ2-7	TGCGCCAGCAGCTTGGCGGGCGGGAGCCCATCCTACGAGCAGTACTTC	CASSLAGGSPSYEQYF
TRBV28	-	-	14	TRBJ1-6	TGTGCCAGCAGCTTAGCCTTGGGGAGTCGGGCCCTCCACTTT	CASSLALGSRALHF
TRBV28	-	-	15	TRBJ1-1	TGTGCCAGCAGTTTACCCGGCAGAACGAACACTGAAGCTTTCTTT	CASSLPGRTNTEAFF
TRBV5-1	-	-	12	TRBJ2-1	TGCGCCAGCAGTCGGGAGACGAATGAGCAGTTCTTC	CASSRETNEQFF
TRBV2	-	few	13	TRBJ2-1	TGTGCCAGCAACGGGTTATCCTACAATGAGCAGTTCTTC	CASNGLSYNEQFF
TRBV18	TRBD2	few	14	TRBJ2-2	TGTGCCAGCTCACCTGGACTAGAGCACGGGGAGCTGTTTTTT	CASSPGLEHGELFF
TRBV20-1	-	-	12	TRBJ1-1	TGCAGTGCTTGGAAGGACAGTTCCGAAGCTTTCTTT	CSAWKDSSEAFF
TRBV20-1	-	few	13	TRBJ2-3	TGCAGTGCTAGCCCAGATAACACAGATACGCAGTATTTT	CSASPDNTDTQYF
TRBV5-1	TRBD1	few	17	TRBJ2-7	TGCGCCAGCAGCCCGATAGGACAGGGGGCGAAACCCGACGAGCAGTACTTC	CASSPIGQGAKPDEQYF
TRBV28	-	-	14	TRBJ2-5	TGTGCCAGCAGTCCCCGGTTTGTTCAAGAGACCCAGTACTTC	CASSPRFVQETQYF
TRBV19	TRBD1	-	13	TRBJ1-2	TGTGCCAGTAGAGGACAGGGGGCAGGCGGCTACACCTTC	CASRGQGAGGYTF
TRBV7-2	-	-	14	TRBJ2-3	TGTGCCAGCAGCTTTAACGGGAGAACAGATACGCAGTATTTT	CASSFNGRTDTQYF
TRBV20-1	TRBD2	once	18	TRBJ2-2	TGCAGTGCTAGAGACCCGACTAGCGGGAGGGGAGGGACCGGGGAGCTGTTTTTT	CSARDPTSGRGGTGELFF
TRBV20-1	TRBD1	few	15	TRBJ2-2	TGCAGTGCTAGAGATCAGGGGGTAACTCCCGGGGAGCTGTTTTTT	CSARDQGVTPGELFF
TRBV2	-	few	13	TRBJ2-5	TGTGCCAGCAGAAACCTTAGGGGAGAGACCCAGTACTTC	CASRNLRGETQYF
TRBV2	-	-	14	TRBJ1-5	TGTGCCAGCACCGACAGCTATAGCAATCAGCCCCAGCATTTT	CASTDSYSNQPQHF
TRBV6-1	-	-	12	TRBJ2-7	TGTGCCAGCAGTGTCAATTGGGCGGCCGTAAACTTC	CASSVNWAAVNF
TRBV12-3/TRBV12-4	-	-	12	TRBJ2-1	TGTGCCAGCAGTTTAACGGGGAATGAGCAGTTCTTC	CASSLTGNEQFF
TRBV29-1	TRBD2	-	15	TRBJ2-5	TGCAGCGTTAATCGACCGGGACTAGCCTTAGAGACCCAGTACTTC	CSVNRPGLALETQYF
TRBV7-2	-	-	13	TRBJ1-5	TGTGCCAGCAGCGTAGGGTACAATCAGCCCCAGCATTTT	CASSVGYNQPQHF
TRBV10-3	-	-	11	TRBJ2-5	TGTGCCATCAGGAGGGGAGAGACCCAGTACTTC	CAIRRGETQYF
TRBV7-2	-	few	14	TRBJ2-5	TGTGCCAGCAGCATAAGCGGACCCCAAGAGACCCAGTACTTC	CASSISGPQETQYF
TRBV25-1	-	-	14	TRBJ2-3	TGTGCCAGCAGTGAGTTTCTGAACACAGATACGCAGTATTTT	CASSEFLNTDTQYF
TRBV28	-	few	16	TRBJ2-3	TGTGCCAGCAAGGGCGTGAGGAGGTCGGGCACAGATACGCAGTATTTT	CASKGVRRSGTDTQYF
TRBV6-2/TRBV6-3	TRBD2	few	15	TRBJ2-7	TGTGCCAGCAGAGCCCTCGGGGCGGGAGTGAACGAGCAGTACTTC	CASRALGAGVNEQYF
TRBV18	-	-	13	TRBJ2-5	TGTGCCAGCTCACCGAGGCTGCAAGAGACCCAGTACTTC	CASSPRLQETQYF
TRBV7-8	-	few	12	TRBJ2-7	TGTGCCAGCAGCTTAGACGGCAGTCCCCGCGCCTTC	CASSLDGSPRAF
TRBV20-1	TRBD1	-	12	TRBJ1-4	TGCAGTACAGGGGAGGTAGACGAAAAACTGTTTTTT	CSTGEVDEKLFF
TRBV3-1	-	-	17	TRBJ1-1	TGTGCCAGCAGCCCGGCTTATGGAGGACCGAAAGGCGCTGAAGCTTTCTTT	CASSPAYGGPKGAEAFF
TRBV20-1	-	many	12	TRBJ2-7	TGCAGTGCCGGAACAGAAGCCTACGAGCAGTACTTC	CSAGTEAYEQYF
TRBV29-1	-	few	13	TRBJ1-1	TGCAGCGTTGCAGACAGGACGAACACTGAAGCTTTCTTT	CSVADRTNTEAFF
TRBV20-1	TRBD2	-	15	TRBJ2-6	TGCAGTGCTCCCCTAGCGGGAGCTGGGGCCAACGTCCTGACTTTC	CSAPLAGAGANVLTF
TRBV20-1	TRBD2	-	14	TRBJ2-1	TGCAGTGCTTCTCTAGCGGGAGGGCGGGATGAGCAGTTCTTC	CSASLAGGRDEQFF
TRBV6-2/TRBV6-3	TRBD1	once	20	TRBJ2-1	TGTGCCAGCGGGGACGGGCAACACGTTGGACAGGGGGCGAGGTACAATGAGCAGTTCTTC	CASGDGQHVGQGARYNEQFF
TRBV28	TRBD1	few	14	TRBJ1-4	TGTGCCAGCAGTTGGGACAGGGGTAATGAAAAACTGTTTTTT	CASSWDRGNEKLFF
TRBV6-2/TRBV6-3	TRBD1	-	15	TRBJ1-6	TGTGCCAGCAGAGAATCCGGGACAGCGAATTCACCCCTCCACTTT	CASRESGTANSPLHF
TRBV28	-	few	14	TRBJ2-1	TGTGCCACAGTCGAGGACCACGCCTACAATGAGCAGTTCTTC	CATVEDHAYNEQFF
TRBV4-1	TRBD2	-	18	TRBJ2-1	TGCGCCAGCAGCCTCATGGGACTAGCGGGAGGGAGTATCAATGAGCAGTTCTTC	CASSLMGLAGGSINEQFF
TRBV20-1	TRBD1	-	14	TRBJ1-2	TGCAGTGCCCGGACAGGCGCCCAGTGGGGTGGCTACACCTTC	CSARTGAQWGGYTF
TRBV20-1	-	-	14	TRBJ2-7	TGCAGTGCTACCCCCGGCAGCACCGAGGGGGAGCAGTACTTC	CSATPGSTEGEQYF
TRBV7-2	-	-	14	TRBJ2-1	TGTGCCAGCAGCTTAGCGAGGAGGGGGAATGAGCAGTTCTTC	CASSLARRGNEQFF
TRBV27	-	once	11	TRBJ2-7	TGTGCCAGCAGCCGTCGGGAAGAGCAGTACTTC	CASSRREEQYF